The present T cell receptor beta chain was sequenced within a study of T cell repertoires in cytomegalovirus infection. Across the study: Public TCR beta signature analysis indicated the presence of both CMV infection and matching HLA type.

Trimming removed 1 base at V and 5 bases at J, with 17 bases between. The CDR3 has 16 residues. A word on this clonotype: As yet, its antigen is unknown.

TCRdb reanalysed the reads using MiXCR and keeps one entry per CDR3 protein. Among about 890,000 distinct CDR3 sequences listed, 30% to 40% were seen once. General study results and limits: In two of eight donors, the top clonotype was HLA-C-restricted CMV-specific. Summed frequency of shared TCR beta families picked out CMV carriers who also had the relevant HLA.

The chain employs TRBV12-3 or TRBV12-4 and TRBJ1-1, with D unclear. The sequencing here drew on cultured CD8+ T cells from PBMCs, taken from culture after CMV antigen stimulation. This clonotype was sampled from a human donor in good health (CMV status not recorded). Some clones in this sample may be carry-over from other donors' samples. The CDR3 reads CASSLEFRTAETEAFF. CDR3 sequence (DNA): TGTGCCAGCAGTTTAGAATTTAGGACGGCGGAGACTGAAGCTTTCTTT.